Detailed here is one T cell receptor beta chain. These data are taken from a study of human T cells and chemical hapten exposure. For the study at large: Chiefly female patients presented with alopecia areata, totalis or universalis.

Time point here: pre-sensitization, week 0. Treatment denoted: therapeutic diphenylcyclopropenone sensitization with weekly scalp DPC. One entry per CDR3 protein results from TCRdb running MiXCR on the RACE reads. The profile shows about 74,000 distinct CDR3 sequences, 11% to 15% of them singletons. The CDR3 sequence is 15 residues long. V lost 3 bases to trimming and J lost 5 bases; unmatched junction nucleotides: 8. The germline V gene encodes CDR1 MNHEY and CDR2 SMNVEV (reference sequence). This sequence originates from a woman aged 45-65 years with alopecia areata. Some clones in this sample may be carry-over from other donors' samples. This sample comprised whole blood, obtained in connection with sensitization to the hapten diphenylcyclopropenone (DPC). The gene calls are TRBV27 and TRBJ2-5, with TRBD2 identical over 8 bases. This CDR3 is CASSLTTSGTETQYF. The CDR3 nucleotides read TGTGCCAGCAGTTTGACCACTAGCGGCACGGAGACCCAGTACTTC.